The 19 T cell receptor beta chains reported below all come from one sample, sequenced in a study of cytomegalovirus exposure and HLA in healthy donors. Researchers ran the PCR with 60 Vbeta and 13 Jbeta primers. The data were produced by immunoSEQ multiplex PCR, yet TCRdb's version contains in-frame clones alone and is incomplete. Found here are some 140,000 clones, under 80% of them singletons; the top ten hold about 2.1%. Sequenced sample: PBMCs. All receptors derive from a young man in good health and CMV-seronegative.

The rearrangement links TRBV5-4 to TRBJ2-3; the match to TRBD2 covers 10 bases. The CDR3 has 15 amino acids. J lost 4 bases, V lost 2 bases, and 4 bases had no gene match. CDR1 is SGHNT and CDR2 is YYREEE in the germline V gene (reference sequence). The CDR3 nucleotides are TGTGCCAGCAGCTTAGCGGGGGGGGTCCCAGATACGCAGTATTTT. This sequence encodes CASSLAGGVPDTQYF. Variable domain in full (rest from reference TRBV5-4 and TRBJ2-3): ETGVTQSPTHLIKTRGQQVTLRCSSQSGHNTVSWYQQALGQGPQFIFQYYREEENGRGNFPPRFSGLQFPNYSSELNVNALELDDSALYLCASSLAGGVPDTQYFGPGTRLTVL.

CDR3 in DNA: TGTGCCAGCAGCCCCGCCGGGAGGAACACTGAAGCTTTCTTT. Protein product: CASSPAGRNTEAFF. The V and J genes are TRBV5-6 and TRBJ1-1; D unresolved. CDR1 SGHDT and CDR2 YYEEEE come from the germline V gene. There are 14 residues in the CDR3. Between the trimmed V and J ends, which lost 4 bases and 1 base, there was a span of 11 bases.

Only one count was recorded for this clone. The V call is TRBV29-1, the J call TRBJ2-2; maybe TRBD1 (6 bases). CDR1 and CDR2 from the germline V gene are SQVTM and ANQGSEA. The CDR3 totals 12 residues. Trimming removed 7 bases from V and 4 bases from J, with 10 bases in between. The CDR3 reads CSATGPTGELFF. CDR3 nucleotides: TGCAGCGCCACAGGGCCCACCGGGGAGCTGTTTTTT.

This clone was picked up a small number of times. The chain joins TRBV7-9 to TRBJ1-1, with D perhaps matching TRBD1 (5 bases). The V end was cut by 1 base, the J end by 4 bases, with 13 bases between. Germline V CDR1 and CDR2: SEHNR, FQNEAQ (reference sequence). The CDR3 covers 15 residues. CDR3 DNA sequence: TGTGCCAGCAGCTTAGGGACATTAACGAGCACTGAAGCTTTCTTT. As protein: CASSLGTLTSTEAFF.

V usage is TRBV14 and J usage is TRBJ1-2; D unclear. From germline, CDR1 is SGHDN and CDR2 FVKESK. The CDR3 runs to 13 residues. V lost 0 bases, J lost 0 bases, and 2 bases lay in between. The CDR3 loop is CASSQDTNYGYTF. The CDR3 DNA is TGTGCCAGCAGCCAAGATACTAACTATGGCTACACCTTC.

V is TRBV12-5 and J is TRBJ2-1, with D perhaps TRBD1 (5 bases). Between the trimmed V and J ends, which lost 7 bases and 9 bases, there was a span of 13 bases. Germline CDR1 and CDR2: LGHNT and FRNRAP. The CDR3 contains 12 residues. The CDR3 region has the DNA TGTGCTAGTGCCCTCAGGGTCGGTGAGCAGTTCTTC. Protein sequence: CASALRVGEQFF. The complete variable domain, with remaining parts taken from reference TRBV12-5 and TRBJ2-1, reads DARVTQTPRHKVTEMGQEVTMRCQPILGHNTVFWYRQTMMQGLELLAYFRNRAPLDDSGMPKDRFSAEMPDATLATLKIQPSEPRDSAVYFCASALRVGEQFFGPGTRLTVL.

This clone was observed a handful of times. The rearrangement joins TRBV5-1 to TRBJ2-1; the match to TRBD1 covers 7 bases. V was clipped by 0 bases and J by 11 bases; unmatched bases: 8. The length of the CDR3 is 14 residues. Germline CDR1 SGHRS, CDR2 YFSETQ. The CDR3 protein is CASSLDRGSRQQFF. For the CDR3, the DNA is TGCGCCAGCAGCTTGGACAGGGGATCGCGCCAGCAGTTCTTC.

The rearrangement links TRBV5-6 to TRBJ2-5, with D uncertain. Germline assignment: CDR1 SGHDT and CDR2 YYEEEE. Trimming removed 0 bases at V and 4 bases at J, with 10 bases between. The CDR3 loop spans 14 amino acids. In DNA, the CDR3 is TGTGCCAGCAGCTTGGTGGGCCCCGGAGAGACCCAGTACTTC. Its protein product is CASSLVGPGETQYF.

This chain joins TRBV18 and TRBJ1-6; no clear D. The CDR3 is 13 residues long. V shed 2 bases and J shed 8 bases, with 7 bases lying between them. The V gene's germline CDR1 is KGHSH and CDR2 LQKENI. The CDR3 region has the DNA TGTGCCAGCTCACCATCCGGGGATTCACCCCTCCACTTT. Translating gives CASSPSGDSPLHF.

The DNA of the CDR3 is TGTGCCAGCAGTTTAAACGTTTTCCTGGAGGGGGAGACCCAGTACTTC. It yields the protein CASSLNVFLEGETQYF. The chain employs TRBV28 and TRBJ2-5; maybe TRBD2 (6 bases). V lost 2 bases, J lost 5 bases, and 18 bases lay in between. Per germline, CDR1 MDHEN and CDR2 SYDVKM. The CDR3 length is 16 residues.

Points on this clone: The same CDR3 arises from other DNA sequences in this sample as well. The gene calls are TRBV19 and TRBJ1-1; D not certain. The CDR3 totals 13 residues. Germline V CDR1 and CDR2: LNHDA, SQIVND (reference sequence). Trimming removed 1 base at V and 2 bases at J, with 5 bases between. The CDR3 reads CASSIALNTEAFF. The CDR3 DNA follows: TGTGCCAGTAGTATAGCCCTTAACACTGAAGCTTTCTTT.

The chain uses TRBV15 and TRBJ2-7; D unresolved. Germline V gene data show CDR1 as LNHNV and CDR2 as YYDKDF (reference sequence). CDR3 length: 13 residues. V was clipped by 5 bases and J by 3 bases, with 11 bases between them. CDR3 in amino acids: CATSLDWNYEQYF. DNA of the CDR3: TGTGCCACCAGCCTTGACTGGAACTACGAGCAGTACTTC.

As for this clone: One end of the junction is discordant with germline, which a read error may explain. The rearrangement links TRBV13 to TRBJ1-5, with TRBD1 matching over 7 bases. From germline, CDR1 is PRHDT and CDR2 FYEKMQ (reference sequence). The length of the CDR3 is 17 residues. The DNA of the CDR3 is TGTGCCAGCAGCTTAGGGCCCTCGACAGGGAGCAGTCAGCCCCAGCATTTT. This sequence encodes CASSLGPSTGSSQPQHF.

The V call is TRBV5-1, the J call TRBJ1-1; D remains unclear. The CDR3 covers 15 residues. Germline loops: CDR1 SGHRS, CDR2 YFSETQ. V shed 0 bases and J shed 4 bases, with 13 bases lying between them. In nucleotides, the CDR3 is TGCGCCAGCAGCTTGGAGAGAGGTGCGCTCACTGAAGCTTTCTTT. It yields the protein CASSLERGALTEAFF.

A single count supports this clone. The chain employs TRBV9 and TRBJ2-3; 9 nucleotides match TRBD1. From germline, CDR1 is SGDLS and CDR2 YYNGEE. CDR3 length equals 13 residues. The V segment lost 10 bases and the J segment 3 bases; nucleotides outside the gene matches: 6. CDR3 bases: TGTGCCTCCGGGACAGGGAGTACAGATACGCAGTATTTT. This sequence encodes CASGTGSTDTQYF.

This clone has a handful of counts. This chain links TRBV19 with TRBJ1-1; TRBD1 might be the D (6 bases). This CDR3 contains 17 residues. V lost 0 bases to trimming and J lost 0 bases, with 14 bases between them. Germline assignment: CDR1 LNHDA and CDR2 SQIVND (reference sequence). The CDR3: CASSIDPRGGLNTEAFF. The CDR3 DNA reads TGTGCCAGTAGTATAGATCCCCGGGGGGGCCTGAACACTGAAGCTTTCTTT.

V gene TRBV28 combines with J gene TRBJ2-7, with TRBD1 matching over 9 bases. Germline CDR1 MDHEN, CDR2 SYDVKM. The CDR3 runs to 18 residues. V lost 2 bases and J lost 1; bases outside the gene matches: 12. The CDR3 sequence: CASSLEGTGRAISYEQYF. CDR3 in DNA: TGTGCCAGCAGTTTAGAGGGGACAGGGCGAGCAATTTCCTACGAGCAGTACTTC.

The gene calls are TRBV30 and TRBJ2-3; the match to TRBD2 covers 9 bases. The CDR3 is 14 residues long. The V gene end was trimmed by 6 bases and the J gene end by 5 bases; junction bases not matched to a gene: 9. Germline assignment: CDR1 GTSNPN and CDR2 SVGIG (reference sequence). CDR3 nucleotide sequence: TGTGCCTGTGCCCCAGCGGGGGGCGGAGATACGCAGTATTTT. This codes for CACAPAGGGDTQYF.

This clone appeared a single time. The rearrangement joins TRBV2 to TRBJ1-5; 9 nucleotides line up with TRBD1. Trimming cost V 6 bases and J 1 base; bases outside gene matches: 10. The CDR3 has 17 amino acids. Germline V lookup: CDR1 SNHLY, CDR2 FYNNEI. DNA of the CDR3: TGTGCCAGCAGGCCGGGGACAGGGCCCCTCAGCAATCAGCCCCAGCATTTT. Translated: CASRPGTGPLSNQPQHF. Complete variable domain (other parts from reference TRBV2 and TRBJ1-5): EPEVTQTPSHQVTQMGQEVILRCVPISNHLYFYWYRQILGQKVEFLVSFYNNEISEKSEIFDDQFSVERPDGSNFTLKIRSTKLEDSAMYFCASRPGTGPLSNQPQHFGDGTRLSIL.